This paragraph covers one TCR beta chain sequence. The PCR used 60 V beta and 13 J beta primers. Sequenced by immunoSEQ multiplex PCR; TCRdb stores in-frame clones only, minus some. The sample contains tens of thousands of clones, over 85% of which appear only once. This record belongs to a study of glioma-infiltrating T cells after dendritic cell vaccination. CDR1 is SEHNR, CDR2 FQNEAQ, per germline (reference sequence). Deletions cut 2 bases from V and 5 bases from J, with 19 bases between. This CDR3 is built from 16 residues. Patients had residual fresh-frozen tumor tissue and more than two years of survival data. All glioblastoma patients lacked an isocitrate dehydrogenase mutation.

The clonotype was recovered from a human donor with glioblastoma. Specimen: blood, collected before dendritic cell vaccination. The chain joins TRBV7-9 to TRBJ2-7; TRBD2 is a possible D gene (7 bases). DNA of the CDR3: TGTGCCAGCAGCTTAAATCGTCTCGGGGGGCGGAACGAGCAGTACTTC. Its protein is CASSLNRLGGRNEQYF. The full variable domain, rest sourced from reference TRBV7-9 and TRBJ2-7, is DTGVSQNPRHKITKRGQNVTFRCDPISEHNRLYWYRQTLGQGPEFLTYFQNEAQLEKSRLLSDRFSAERPKGSFSTLEIQRTEQGDSAMYLCASSLNRLGGRNEQYFGPGTRLTVT.